This TCR beta chain was profiled in a study of T cells in Graves' hyperthyroidism and ophthalmopathy. The CDR3 regions of TCR beta were amplified from RNA transcripts. The study used the HTBI primer set for a first-round RT-PCR of the TCR CDR3. TCRdb processed the multiplex PCR reads anew with MiXCR; each CDR3 protein has one entry. This table has 250,000 to 300,000 distinct CDR3 sequences, approximately 14% appearing once. At least ten counts were recorded for this clonotype. CDR1 and CDR2 from the germline V gene are DFQATT and SNEGSKA (reference sequence). Between the trimmed V and J ends, which lost 2 bases and 8 bases, there was a span of 9 bases. The CDR3 consists of 11 residues.

Sequences were obtained from blood. This clonotype was sampled from a woman aged 40 to 55 with Graves' hyperthyroidism. The chain is built from TRBV20-1 and TRBJ1-1; no reliable D call. The CDR3 bases are TGCAGTGCTAGACACAGAAGCGAAGCTTTCTTT. Protein sequence: CSARHRSEAFF.